This T cell receptor beta chain was captured by sequencing in a study of shared clonotypes between healthy human individuals. Looking at the study overall: Aged between 18 and 49, the donors were two women and three men. Whole-study findings and limits: Among non-shared clonotypes, generation probabilities were lower than among those shared by all four donors. Only blood samples were collected, and tissue repertoires likely differ. With few donors, the genetic and exposure-history diversity represented was limited.

This clone has a single count. What it recognizes is unknown. The same CDR3 can be traced to other DNA sequences in this sample. Measured with immunoSEQ multiplex PCR; TCRdb has only the in-frame clones, and not every one. The repertoire includes 600,000 to 750,000 clones, 80% to 95% of them detected once, and less than 40% sits in the top ten. Germline CDR1 reads MNHEY; CDR2 reads SMNVEV (reference sequence). CDR3 length: 14 amino acids. V gave up 2 bases and J gave up 3 bases, with 8 bases separating them. The TCR sequence derives from a young man in good health. Some clones in this sample may be carry-over from other donors' samples. The gene calls are TRBV27 and TRBJ1-5, with unresolved D. The source material was memory CD8+ T cells from PBMCs. The subset: CD45RO+ cells pooled with CCR7-negative TemRA cells. The CDR3 coding sequence is TGTGCCAGCAGTTTAGGGAGAATCAATCAGCCCCAGCATTTT. This gives the protein CASSLGRINQPQHF.